Following are 5 T cell receptor beta chains from one sample sequenced in a study of PD-1 blockade in mismatch repair-deficient tumors. TCRdb's table, derived via immunoSEQ multiplex PCR, lists solely in-frame clones and lacks some. The table lists 45,000 to 55,000 clones, 65% to 85% of them singletons, with less than 9% in the top ten. Here the sequenced sample was peripheral blood, taken less than 21 weeks after starting pembrolizumab. The receptors come from an adult with mismatch repair-deficient cancer.

V is TRBV10-3 and J is TRBJ2-5, with a possible D match to TRBD1 (6 bases). V lost 0 bases to trimming and J lost 2 bases, with 13 bases between them. The CDR3 is made up of 16 amino acids. Germline lookup yields CDR1 ENHRY and CDR2 SYGVKD. DNA of the CDR3: TGTGCCATCAGTGAGTCCCGCAGGGGAAAGCAAGAGACCCAGTACTTC. Translating it yields CAISESRRGKQETQYF.

The rearrangement joins TRBV27 to TRBJ1-2; D is undetermined. CDR1 and CDR2 (germline): MNHEY, SMNVEV (reference sequence). The length of the CDR3 is 15 residues. V lost 3 bases, J lost 6 bases, and 17 bases lay in between. CDR3 in amino acids: CASSLEPRSINGYTF. The CDR3 DNA reads as TGTGCCAGCAGTTTGGAACCCAGGTCAATTAATGGCTACACCTTC.

This clone is a singleton in its sample. The chain has TRBV19 and TRBJ2-5; 9 bases line up with TRBD1. This CDR3 is built from 15 residues. Germline V gene lookup returns CDR1 LNHDA and CDR2 SQIVND (reference sequence). Losses at the gene ends were 6 bases for V and 5 bases for J; bases not matched to a gene: 10. This CDR3 is CASRPGQGQVETQYF. In DNA form, the CDR3 reads TGTGCCAGTAGACCGGGACAGGGTCAGGTGGAGACCCAGTACTTC.

The V and J genes are TRBV12-5 and TRBJ2-1; 13 positions agree with TRBD2. With 5 bases clipped from V and 5 bases from J, the junction kept 6 bases outside the gene matches. Germline CDR1 LGHNT, CDR2 FRNRAP. This CDR3 contains 16 residues. CDR3 nucleotides: TGTGCTAGTGGTATTACTAGCGGGAGGGCCCACAATGAGCAGTTCTTC. It specifies CASGITSGRAHNEQFF.

The V gene is TRBV27, the J gene TRBJ2-1, with 8 bases that match TRBD2. The germline gives CDR1 MNHEY, CDR2 SMNVEV (reference sequence). This CDR3 has 16 residues. V lost 6 bases, J lost 8 bases, and 15 bases stayed unmatched. The CDR3 protein is CASSRKPGLGSDEQFF. The CDR3 coding sequence is TGTGCCAGCAGCCGCAAACCGGGACTAGGGTCCGATGAGCAGTTCTTC.